The rows below give T cell receptor beta chains drawn from one sample of a study of T cell changes during pregnancy in multiple sclerosis. Sequencing was performed with immunoSEQ multiplex PCR; in TCRdb, only in-frame clones are kept and a portion is missing. This table has around 66,000 clones, 90% appearing once. The input for sequencing was peripheral blood, taken in the first trimester of pregnancy. Source of these receptors: a female donor in good health, enrolled as a control in a pregnancy study. Both conserved end residues are part of each CDR3. A D gene is named only where the DNA matches it firmly. Some rows mark clone size as missing; the rest say once, few, many or name a class of expanded clone.

-,TRBD1,TRBJ1-5,TRBV27,CASSPRQGLNQPQHF,TGTGCCAGCAGTCCAAGACAGGGACTGAATCAGCCCCAGCATTTT
-,-,TRBJ2-3,TRBV9,CASRLSLGITDTQYF,TGTGCCAGCAGGTTGTCACTAGGGATCACAGATACGCAGTATTTT
-,TRBD2,TRBJ2-7,TRBV7-8,CASSAGRLAGSHEQYF,TGTGCCAGCAGCGCAGGAAGACTAGCGGGGTCGCACGAGCAGTACTTC
-,-,TRBJ1-1,TRBV19,CASSKGRLNTEAFF,TGTGCCAGTAGTAAGGGGCGGCTCAACACTGAAGCTTTCTTT
-,TRBD1,TRBJ2-7,TRBV7-2,CASSSGTGSMNEQYF,TGTGCCAGCAGCTCTGGGACAGGGAGTATGAACGAGCAGTACTTC
-,TRBD2,TRBJ2-3,TRBV10-3,CAISISGGRGTDTQYF,TGTGCCATCAGTATTAGCGGGGGCCGGGGCACAGATACGCAGTATTTT
-,TRBD2,TRBJ2-7,TRBV25-1,CASSPNIAGGHEQYF,TGTGCCAGCAGTCCAAATATAGCGGGAGGGCACGAGCAGTACTTC
-,TRBD1,TRBJ2-4,TRBV5-1,CASSPGQGGKNIQYF,TGCGCCAGCAGCCCGGGACAGGGAGGCAAAAACATTCAGTACTTC
once,TRBD1,TRBJ1-4,TRBV7-9,CASSFPRDRGLRSEKLFF,TGTGCCAGCAGCTTCCCCCGGGACAGGGGGCTCAGGAGTGAAAAACTGTTTTTT
-,-,TRBJ1-3,TRBV7-6,CASSPQVRRQYRPDPTDTIYF,TGTGCCAGCAGCCCTCAAGTCAGGAGGCAGTATCGGCCCGACCCCACGGACACCATATATTTT